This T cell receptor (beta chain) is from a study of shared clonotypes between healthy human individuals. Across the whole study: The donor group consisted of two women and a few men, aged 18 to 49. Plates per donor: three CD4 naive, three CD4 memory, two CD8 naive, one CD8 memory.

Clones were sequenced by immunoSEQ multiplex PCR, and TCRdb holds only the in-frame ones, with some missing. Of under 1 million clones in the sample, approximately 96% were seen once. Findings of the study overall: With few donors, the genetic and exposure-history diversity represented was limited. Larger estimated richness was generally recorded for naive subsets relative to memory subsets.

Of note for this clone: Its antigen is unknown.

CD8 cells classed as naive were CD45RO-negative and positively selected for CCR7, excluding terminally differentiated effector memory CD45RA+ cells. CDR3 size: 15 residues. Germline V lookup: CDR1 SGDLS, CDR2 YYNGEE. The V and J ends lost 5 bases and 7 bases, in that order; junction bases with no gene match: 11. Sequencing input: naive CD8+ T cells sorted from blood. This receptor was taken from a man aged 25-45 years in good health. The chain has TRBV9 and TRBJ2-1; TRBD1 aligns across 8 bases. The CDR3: CASSLTGDTGNEQFF. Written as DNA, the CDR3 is TGTGCCAGCAGTCTGACAGGGGACACGGGGAATGAGCAGTTCTTC.